This entry features one TCR beta chain sequence. Its matching antigen is unknown. The data stem from a study of T-cell memory formation after mild COVID-19. Study-level points and caveats: Among clones peaking at day 37 in the second wave, SARS-CoV-2 specificity remained unconfirmed. CD4/CD8 balance held among clones contracting day 15 to 85, and later expanders leaned CD4+.

The V and J ends lost 0 bases and 7 bases respectively, with 12 bases between them. The CDR3 sequence is 14 residues long. The germline gives CDR1 DFQATT, CDR2 SNEGSKA (reference sequence). Researchers used 5'RACE with constant-segment primers to make TCR alpha and TCR beta cDNA libraries that carry sample barcodes and UMIs. TCRdb re-called the 5' RACE reads through MiXCR, storing one row per CDR3 protein. The data hold about 200,000 distinct CDR3 sequences, with around 18% observed a single time. The TCR sequence derives from an adult woman who had mild COVID-19 (a few samples of this study predate the infection). Cell type and time point are not known. The chain combines TRBV20-1 with TRBJ1-4; the D is unclear. Input material: PBMCs or a T cell subset sorted from them (not recorded which). Here the CDR3 reads CSARDLQFVEKLFF. Here the CDR3 DNA reads TGCAGTGCTAGAGATCTACAGTTTGTTGAAAAACTGTTTTTT.